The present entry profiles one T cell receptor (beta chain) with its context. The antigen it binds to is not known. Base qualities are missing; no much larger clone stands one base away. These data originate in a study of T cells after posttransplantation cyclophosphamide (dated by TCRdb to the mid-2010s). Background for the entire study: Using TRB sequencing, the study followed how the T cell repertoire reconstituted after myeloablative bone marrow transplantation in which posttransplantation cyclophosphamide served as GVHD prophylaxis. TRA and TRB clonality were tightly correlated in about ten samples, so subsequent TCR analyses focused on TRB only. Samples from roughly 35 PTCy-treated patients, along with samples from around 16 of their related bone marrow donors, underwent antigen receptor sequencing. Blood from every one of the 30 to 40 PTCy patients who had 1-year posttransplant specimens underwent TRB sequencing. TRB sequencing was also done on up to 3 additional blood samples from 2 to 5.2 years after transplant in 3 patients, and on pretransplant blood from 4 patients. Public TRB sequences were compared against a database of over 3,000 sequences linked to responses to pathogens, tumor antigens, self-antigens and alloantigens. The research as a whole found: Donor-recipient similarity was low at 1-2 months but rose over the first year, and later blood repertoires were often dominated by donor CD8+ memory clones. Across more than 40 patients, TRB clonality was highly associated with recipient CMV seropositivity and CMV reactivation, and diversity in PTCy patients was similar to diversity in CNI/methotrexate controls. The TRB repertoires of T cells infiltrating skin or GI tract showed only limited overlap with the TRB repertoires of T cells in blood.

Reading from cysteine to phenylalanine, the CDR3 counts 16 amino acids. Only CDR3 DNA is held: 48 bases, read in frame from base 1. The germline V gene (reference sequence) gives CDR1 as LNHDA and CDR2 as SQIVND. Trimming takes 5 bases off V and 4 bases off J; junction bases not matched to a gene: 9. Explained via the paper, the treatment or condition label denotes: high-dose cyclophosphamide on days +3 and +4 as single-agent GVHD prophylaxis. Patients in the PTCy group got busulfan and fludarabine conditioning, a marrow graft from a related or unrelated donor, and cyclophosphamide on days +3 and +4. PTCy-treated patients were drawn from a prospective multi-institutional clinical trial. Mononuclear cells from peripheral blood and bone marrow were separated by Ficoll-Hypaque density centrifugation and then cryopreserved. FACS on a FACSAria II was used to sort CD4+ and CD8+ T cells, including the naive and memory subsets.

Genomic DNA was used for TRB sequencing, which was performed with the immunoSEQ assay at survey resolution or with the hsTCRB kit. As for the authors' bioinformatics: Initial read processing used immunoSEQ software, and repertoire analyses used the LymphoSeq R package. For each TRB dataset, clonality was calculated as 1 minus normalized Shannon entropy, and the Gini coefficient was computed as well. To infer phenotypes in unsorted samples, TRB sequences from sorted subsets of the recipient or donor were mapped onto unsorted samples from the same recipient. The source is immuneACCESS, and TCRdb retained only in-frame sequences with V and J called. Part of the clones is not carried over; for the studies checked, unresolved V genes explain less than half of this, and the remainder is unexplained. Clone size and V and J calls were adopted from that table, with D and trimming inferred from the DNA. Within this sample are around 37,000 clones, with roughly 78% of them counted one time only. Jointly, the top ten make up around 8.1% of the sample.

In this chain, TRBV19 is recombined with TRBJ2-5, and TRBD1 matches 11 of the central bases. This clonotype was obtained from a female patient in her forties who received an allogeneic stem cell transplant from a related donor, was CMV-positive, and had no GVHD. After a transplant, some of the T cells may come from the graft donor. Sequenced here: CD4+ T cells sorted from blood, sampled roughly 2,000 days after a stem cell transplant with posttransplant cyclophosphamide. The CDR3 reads CASSASGQGERETQYF. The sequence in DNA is TGTGCCAGTAGTGCTTCGGGACAGGGGGAACGAGAGACCCAGTACTTC.